Following are 20 T cell receptor beta chains from one sample sequenced in a study of CD8 T cells in Susac syndrome. The RNA, roughly 0.45 to 1 ug, was put through reverse transcription using random hexamers. TCRdb re-called the immunoSEQ multiplex PCR reads through MiXCR, storing one row per CDR3 protein. The sample carries hundreds of thousands of distinct CDR3 sequences, roughly 85% recorded once. The sequencing sample was made of CD8+ T cells from PBMCs. These receptors were collected from a human donor with multiple sclerosis.

The chain employs TRBV10-3 and TRBJ2-1; D could derive from TRBD1 or TRBD2 (5 bases each). The CDR3 spans 17 residues. Trimming cost V 5 bases and J 9 bases, with 26 bases left between them. The germline V gene encodes CDR1 ENHRY and CDR2 SYGVKD. This CDR3 is CAISSGALGEGLFEQFF. The DNA for the CDR3 is TGTGCCATCAGTTCCGGCGCTTTGGGGGAAGGATTGTTTGAGCAGTTCTTC.

V gene TRBV7-7 combines with J gene TRBJ2-1, with TRBD1 as a possible D gene (5 bases). Trimming cost V 4 bases and J 5 bases, with 9 bases left between them. The length of the CDR3 is 13 residues. The V gene's germline CDR1 is SSHAT and CDR2 FNYEAQ (reference sequence). The CDR3 DNA reads as TGTGCCAGCAGCTGGGGCATGAACAATGAGCAGTTCTTC. This codes for CASSWGMNNEQFF.

In nucleotides, the CDR3 is TGCAGCGTTGCGGCCGTGAACACCGGGGAGCTGTTTTTT. Protein sequence: CSVAAVNTGELFF. The chain is built from TRBV29-1 and TRBJ2-2; no reliable D call. Germline V gene lookup returns CDR1 SQVTM and CDR2 ANQGSEA. V was pared by 4 bases and J by 1 base, with 7 bases between. The CDR3 sequence is 13 residues long.

The chain is built from TRBV24-1 and TRBJ1-2; no clear D gene. Germline V lookup: CDR1 KGHDR, CDR2 SFDVKD. V dropped 0 bases and J dropped 3 bases, with 7 bases sitting between them. There are 14 residues in the CDR3. CDR3 sequence reads: CATSDLSGDYGYTF. The CDR3 region has the DNA TGTGCCACCAGTGATTTGAGCGGAGACTATGGCTACACCTTC.

The chain is built from TRBV19 and TRBJ2-3, with D unresolved. CDR3 size: 16 residues. Germline V gives CDR1 LNHDA, CDR2 SQIVND (reference sequence). V was clipped by 4 bases and J by 0 bases, with 14 bases between them. The CDR3 protein is CASSTPDLESTDTQYF. As DNA, the CDR3 is TGTGCCAGTAGTACGCCAGACTTAGAAAGCACAGATACGCAGTATTTT.

V and J are TRBV3-1 and TRBJ2-3; TRBD2 agrees at 11 bases. The CDR3 sequence is 17 residues long. Per the germline V gene, CDR1 is LGHDT and CDR2 is YNNKEL (reference sequence). V lost 0 bases and J lost 6; bases outside the gene matches: 8. Here the CDR3 reads CASSQDWPSGRWDTQYF. For the CDR3, the DNA is TGTGCCAGCAGCCAAGATTGGCCTAGCGGGAGGTGGGATACGCAGTATTTT.

The chain links TRBV29-1 to TRBJ1-2; possibly TRBD1 for D (6 bases). The CDR3 is 12 amino acids. The V end was cut by 6 bases, the J end by 8 bases, with 16 bases between. CDR1 and CDR2 from the germline V gene are SQVTM and ANQGSEA. This CDR3 reads CSVASGDGGYTF. The CDR3 nucleotides read TGCAGCGTCGCCTCAGGGGATGGGGGCTACACCTTC.

The sample holds one count of this clonotype. This chain joins TRBV30 and TRBJ1-1; tentatively, D is TRBD1 (6 bases). Trimming shortened V by 4 bases and J by 0 bases, and 18 bases separated the two germline ends. The CDR3 extends over 16 amino acids. Germline lookup yields CDR1 GTSNPN and CDR2 SVGIG (reference sequence). Here the CDR3 DNA reads TGTGCCTGGAAACGGACAGTCCGGGAGTTGAACACTGAAGCTTTCTTT. Translated: CAWKRTVRELNTEAFF.

The chain employs TRBV9 and TRBJ2-7; a weak D match, TRBD1 (5 bases). The ends were cut back, 3 bases at V and 2 bases at J, with 15 bases in the middle. Germline values: CDR1 SGDLS, CDR2 YYNGEE. There are 15 residues in the CDR3. For the CDR3, the DNA is TGTGCCAGCAGCGCCACCAAAGACAGTACCTACGAGCAGTACTTC. Its protein product is CASSATKDSTYEQYF.

The V gene is TRBV28, the J gene TRBJ1-1, with D perhaps TRBD1 (5 bases). Per the germline V gene, CDR1 is MDHEN and CDR2 is SYDVKM. This CDR3 region has 14 residues. V was cut by 7 bases and J by 2 bases, with 14 bases left in between. CDR3 coding DNA: TGTGCCAGCACCGGGGAGGGGTTTAACACTGAAGCTTTCTTT. It specifies CASTGEGFNTEAFF.

The rearrangement uses TRBV4-3 and TRBJ1-4; TRBD1 is a possible D gene (5 bases). Per the germline V gene, CDR1 is LGHNA and CDR2 is YSLEER. Trimming removed 0 bases at V and 1 base at J, with 12 bases between. The CDR3 is 17 residues long. CDR3 in amino acids: CASSQEAQGGTNEKLFF. The CDR3 DNA follows: TGCGCCAGCAGCCAAGAGGCGCAGGGAGGAACTAATGAAAAACTGTTTTTT.

This clonotype was seen a handful of times. The V gene is TRBV5-6, the J gene TRBJ2-7; weak D call: TRBD2 (5 bases). The V end was cut by 0 bases, the J end by 0 bases, with 10 bases between. The CDR3 totals 15 residues. Germline values: CDR1 SGHDT, CDR2 YYEEEE. The DNA of the CDR3 is TGTGCCAGCAGCTTGGTCGGGATTAGCTCCTACGAGCAGTACTTC. The encoded protein is CASSLVGISSYEQYF.

The chain couples TRBV4-3 to TRBJ1-5, with D perhaps matching TRBD1 (6 bases). V was cut by 1 base and J by 3 bases, with 10 bases left in between. The CDR3 sequence is 15 residues long. CDR1 is LGHNA and CDR2 is YSLEER in the germline V gene. The CDR3 nucleotides are TGCGCCAGCAGCCAAGCCAGGGGCTCCAATCAGCCCCAGCATTTT. Its translation is CASSQARGSNQPQHF.

The rearrangement joins TRBV24-1 to TRBJ1-2; D uncertain. Trimming removed 4 bases from V and 5 bases from J, with 10 bases in between. In germline, CDR1 is KGHDR, CDR2 SFDVKD. The CDR3 totals 13 residues. The CDR3 bases are TGTGCCACCAGTGACCTGCAAACTTATGGCTACACCTTC. This sequence encodes CATSDLQTYGYTF.

V is TRBV18 and J is TRBJ1-4, with 8 nucleotides matching TRBD1. V gave up 6 bases and J gave up 0 bases; unmatched junction bases: 6. The length of the CDR3 is 16 residues. Germline loops: CDR1 KGHSH, CDR2 LQKENI. The CDR3 loop reads CASSWTGSATNEKLFF. CDR3 in DNA: TGTGCCAGCTCTTGGACAGGGTCGGCAACTAATGAAAAACTGTTTTTT.

This clonotype was found a few times. This chain links TRBV19 with TRBJ2-1; 11 bases agree with TRBD2. J was trimmed by 7 bases and V by 6 bases; bases with no gene match: 8. Germline CDR1 LNHDA, CDR2 SQIVND (reference sequence). CDR3 length equals 15 residues. In nucleotides, the CDR3 is TGTGCCAGTAGCCTTGGACTAGCGGGTATAAATGAGCAGTTCTTC. As protein: CASSLGLAGINEQFF. The full variable domain, its missing parts supplied by reference TRBV19 and TRBJ2-1, is DGGITQSPKYLFRKEGQNVTLSCEQNLNHDAMYWYRQDPGQGLRLIYYSQIVNDFQKGDIAEGYSVSREKKESFPLTVTSAQKNPTAFYLCASSLGLAGINEQFFGPGTRLTVL.

The V gene is TRBV7-9, the J gene TRBJ2-1; D possibly corresponds to TRBD1 (6 bases). The V and J ends lost 5 bases and 14 bases respectively, with 13 bases between them. CDR3 length equals 11 residues. Germline lookup yields CDR1 SEHNR and CDR2 FQNEAQ (reference sequence). Here the CDR3 reads CASSATGKEFF. The CDR3 nucleotides read TGTGCCAGCAGCGCCACAGGGAAGGAGTTCTTC.

For the CDR3, the DNA is TGCGCCAGCAGCCAAGCCTGGGGGGGGACAACTAATGAAAAACTGTTTTTT. Translated, it gives CASSQAWGGTTNEKLFF. The chain uses TRBV4-3 and TRBJ1-4; perhaps TRBD1 as D (5 bases). This CDR3 comprises 17 residues. Germline V gene lookup returns CDR1 LGHNA and CDR2 YSLEER. Trimming took off 1 base at V and 0 bases at J, with 12 bases between the two ends.

Notes on this clonotype: The final CDR3 position lacks the conserved phenylalanine or tryptophan, pointing to a likely read error. V usage is TRBV12-3 or TRBV12-4 and J usage is TRBJ2-1, with 9 bases identical to TRBD2. V trimming: 8 bases; J trimming: 8 bases; junction bases outside the gene matches: 16. There are 16 residues in the CDR3. The CDR3 nucleotides are TGTGCCAGCTTTTCGCGGGTGAGCGGGAGGTCCGATGAGCAGTTCTCC. This gives the protein CASFSRVSGRSDEQFS.

The chain couples TRBV12-3 or TRBV12-4 to TRBJ2-3, with TRBD1 as a possible D gene (6 bases). The CDR3 extends over 16 amino acids. V was shortened by 3 bases and J by 0 bases, with 13 bases between the two germline ends. The CDR3 nucleotides are TGTGCCAGCAGTTTCTGGACAGTCAAGAGCACAGATACGCAGTATTTT. This codes for CASSFWTVKSTDTQYF.